These 9 T cell receptor beta chains were sequenced from one sample in a study of blood T cell repertoires in COVID-19. Assay: immunoSEQ multiplex PCR; the TCRdb copy retains only in-frame clones and omits some. The sample records 250,000 or so clones, around 85% being singletons. Material for sequencing was peripheral blood. Every receptor here comes from a man aged 55 to 69 with acute or convalescent COVID-19.

This chain uses TRBV5-1 with TRBJ2-7, with D maybe TRBD2 (5 bases). The germline V and J ends were trimmed by 3 bases and 0 bases, with 7 bases remaining between them. The CDR3 has 13 amino acids. The germline gives CDR1 SGHRS, CDR2 YFSETQ. CDR3 sequence: CASSWTGSYEQYF. DNA of the CDR3: TGCGCCAGCAGCTGGACTGGCTCCTACGAGCAGTACTTC.

The chain uses TRBV19 and TRBJ2-3, with D perhaps TRBD2 (5 bases). This CDR3 has 14 amino acids. Between the trimmed V and J ends, which lost 6 bases and 2 bases, there was a span of 12 bases. Germline V gene data show CDR1 as LNHDA and CDR2 as SQIVND (reference sequence). The CDR3: CASSPGRATDTQYF. CDR3 nucleotides: TGTGCCAGTAGCCCGGGAAGGGCCACAGATACGCAGTATTTT.

This rearrangement joins TRBV21-1 to TRBJ2-7; TRBD2, as called in the table, went unchecked against the DNA. TRBV21-1 is tagged as a pseudogene. The CDR3 is made up of 14 amino acids. The CDR3 loop reads CASTNGLVKYEQYF. The CDR3 DNA follows: TGTGCCAGCACCAACGGACTAGTTAAGTACGAGCAGTACTTC.

The chain carries TRBV28 and TRBJ2-2, with TRBD2 identical over 14 bases. V shed 4 bases and J 5 bases; nucleotides not matched to a gene: 12. This CDR3 has 19 residues. CDR1 is MDHEN, CDR2 SYDVKM, per germline. DNA for the CDR3: TGTGCCAGCAGTTCGCCTCGGGGGACTAGCGGGAGTCTTACCGGGGAGCTGTTTTTT. It translates to CASSSPRGTSGSLTGELFF. Supplemented by reference TRBV28 and TRBJ2-2, the full variable domain reads DVKVTQSSRYLVKRTGEKVFLECVQDMDHENMFWYRQDPGLGLRLIYFSYDVKMKEKGDIPEGYSVSREKKERFSLILESASTNQTSMYLCASSSPRGTSGSLTGELFFGEGSRLTVL.

The V and J genes are TRBV7-2 and TRBJ2-7, with TRBD2 matching over 13 bases. This CDR3 is 17 amino acids long. The germline CDR1 and CDR2 sequences are SGHTA and FQGNSA. Trimming cost V 0 bases and J 1 base; bases outside gene matches: 3. Here the CDR3 reads CASSLASLAGGSYEQYF. The CDR3 DNA reads as TGTGCCAGCAGCTTAGCCTCACTAGCGGGAGGGTCCTACGAGCAGTACTTC.

This clone was detected once. V is TRBV6-5 and J is TRBJ1-1; maybe TRBD1 (6 bases). The CDR3 totals 13 residues. The ends were cut back, 6 bases at V and 2 bases at J, with 10 bases in the middle. Germline V gene data show CDR1 as MNHEY and CDR2 as SVGAGI. The CDR3 protein is CASRNRDNTEAFF. CDR3 bases: TGTGCCAGCAGAAACAGGGATAACACTGAAGCTTTCTTT.

This chain uses TRBV6-1 with TRBJ1-1; 9 positions agree with TRBD1. CDR3 length: 17 residues. After removal of 3 bases from V and 4 bases from J, the junction contained 12 bases not matched to a gene. From germline, CDR1 is MNHNS and CDR2 SASEGT. The CDR3 reads CASSDPHRGRVGTEAFF. The CDR3, as DNA: TGTGCCAGCAGTGATCCTCACAGGGGGCGCGTTGGCACTGAAGCTTTCTTT.

This clone was observed once. V gene TRBV30 combines with J gene TRBJ1-5; D is uncertain. Germline V lookup: CDR1 GTSNPN, CDR2 SVGIG (reference sequence). CDR3 length: 14 amino acids. Trimming stripped 1 base from V and 4 bases from J, with 11 bases between. CDR3 residues: CAWSGASLNQPQHF. The CDR3 coding sequence is TGTGCCTGGAGTGGGGCCAGTCTAAATCAGCCCCAGCATTTT.

A single count supports this clone. The chain employs TRBV30 and TRBJ2-5; the match to TRBD1 covers 12 bases. There are 17 residues in the CDR3. Looked up from germline, CDR1 is GTSNPN and CDR2 is SVGIG (reference sequence). V shed 1 base and J 1 base; nucleotides not matched to a gene: 7. This CDR3 is CAWSGRDRGLTQETQYF. The CDR3 region has the DNA TGTGCCTGGAGTGGCCGGGACAGGGGGCTTACCCAAGAGACCCAGTACTTC.